Shown below are 29 T cell receptor beta chains from a single sample sequenced in a study of CD8 T cells in ankylosing spondylitis. TCRdb recomputed calls from the 5' RACE reads with MiXCR, one row per CDR3 protein. The sample shows about 130,000 distinct CDR3 sequences, around 8.5% of them seen only once. The sample comprised blood, either unsorted or a sorted T cell fraction (not recorded which). Every receptor here comes from a male donor with ankylosing spondylitis or in good health (not recorded which).

This clonotype occurred a few times. The V and J genes are TRBV12-3 or TRBV12-4 and TRBJ2-1; 11 bases agree with TRBD2. The J segment lost 4 bases and the V segment lost 3 bases, leaving 20 bases of the junction unmatched. CDR3 length equals 21 residues. The CDR3: CASSLSGHPRERLAGYNEQFF. CDR3 sequence (DNA): TGTGCCAGCAGTTTGTCGGGGCATCCCCGGGAAAGACTAGCGGGATACAATGAGCAGTTCTTC.

This clonotype has just a few counts. CDR3 amino acids: CASSLTSGYYEQYF. The CDR3 DNA reads as TGTGCCAGCAGCTTGACTAGCGGGTACTACGAGCAGTACTTC. The chain uses TRBV7-9 and TRBJ2-7, with 10 bases matching TRBD2. This CDR3 is built from 14 residues. The trim removed 3 bases at V and 3 bases at J, leaving 2 bases unmatched. Germline loops: CDR1 SEHNR, CDR2 FQNEAQ (reference sequence). Drawing the rest from reference TRBV7-9 and TRBJ2-7, the complete variable domain is DTGVSQNPRHKITKRGQNVTFRCDPISEHNRLYWYRQTLGQGPEFLTYFQNEAQLEKSRLLSDRFSAERPKGSFSTLEIQRTEQGDSAMYLCASSLTSGYYEQYFGPGTRLTVT.

This clonotype was found many times. The V call is TRBV29-1, the J call TRBJ2-2, with TRBD1 matching over 9 bases. The CDR3 is 14 residues long. Germline values: CDR1 SQVTM, CDR2 ANQGSEA. Trimming removed 6 bases from V and 5 bases from J; junction bases left unmatched: 7. The CDR3 bases are TGCAGCGTCCTCGGACAGGGGATAACCGGGGAGCTGTTTTTT. Protein product: CSVLGQGITGELFF.

This clonotype was recorded at least ten times. The chain recombines TRBV18 with TRBJ2-5, with D possibly called TRBD1 or TRBD2 (5 bases each). CDR1 KGHSH and CDR2 LQKENI come from the germline V gene. This CDR3 comprises 16 residues. Trimming took off 3 bases at V and 0 bases at J, with 14 bases between the two ends. As DNA, the CDR3 is TGTGCCAGCTCACCCCTTGGGACGCCGAACCAAGAGACCCAGTACTTC. Amino acid sequence: CASSPLGTPNQETQYF.

This clonotype was detected only a few times. This chain connects TRBV7-2 to TRBJ2-7, with 7 bases identical to TRBD1. The CDR3 consists of 13 residues. The junction had 8 bases not matched to a gene; V was cut back by 5 bases and J by 7 bases. Germline V lookup: CDR1 SGHTA, CDR2 FQGNSA. The CDR3 DNA is TGTGCCAGCAGCCCTCGACAGGGCTCTGAGCAGTACTTC. Translation: CASSPRQGSEQYF.

This clonotype was seen ten or more times. V is TRBV29-1 and J is TRBJ2-4, with D possibly being TRBD1 (6 bases). Deletions cut 3 bases from V and 5 bases from J, with 11 bases between. Germline loops: CDR1 SQVTM, CDR2 ANQGSEA. The CDR3 covers 13 residues. The CDR3 loop reads CSVESQGENIQYF. The CDR3 DNA is TGCAGCGTTGAGTCACAGGGTGAAAACATTCAGTACTTC.

This clonotype was picked up many times. This chain links TRBV12-3 or TRBV12-4 with TRBJ2-2, with 7 bases identical to TRBD2. Trimming at V came to 2 bases and at J to 6 bases, leaving 6 bases not matched to a gene. The CDR3 runs to 15 residues. CDR3: CASSLSTGGPGELFF. The CDR3 DNA follows: TGTGCCAGCAGTTTATCGACGGGAGGTCCCGGGGAGCTGTTTTTT.

The genes are TRBV3-1 and TRBJ1-2; 11 nucleotides agree with TRBD1. After removal of 6 bases from V and 8 bases from J, the junction contained 11 bases not matched to a gene. Germline values: CDR1 LGHDT, CDR2 YNNKEL (reference sequence). The CDR3 contains 15 residues. The CDR3, as DNA: TGTGCCAGCAGTTCGCCGGGACAGGGGGGATCGGGCTACACCTTC. Translation: CASSSPGQGGSGYTF.

This chain joins TRBV4-3 and TRBJ2-2; TRBD2 aligns across 11 bases. Germline V lookup: CDR1 LGHNA, CDR2 YSLEER. Trimming took 7 bases from V and 1 from J; bases not matched to a gene: 8. The CDR3 runs 17 residues. The CDR3 DNA sequence: TGCGCCAGCACCCATCCGACTAGCGGGGTGAACACCGGGGAGCTGTTTTTT. Its protein product is CASTHPTSGVNTGELFF.

Ten or more counts support this clonotype. The chain employs TRBV12-3 or TRBV12-4 and TRBJ2-7; D gene uncertain. The CDR3 has 13 amino acids. Between the trimmed V and J ends, which lost 3 bases and 0 bases, there was a span of 6 bases. This CDR3 is CASSFQNSYEQYF. The CDR3 DNA is TGTGCCAGCAGTTTCCAGAACTCCTACGAGCAGTACTTC.

This clonotype was observed at least ten times. The gene calls are TRBV29-1 and TRBJ2-7; 7 bases map to TRBD2. This CDR3 comprises 13 residues. V dropped 4 bases and J dropped 3; count of bases not matched to a gene: 6. Germline V lookup: CDR1 SQVTM, CDR2 ANQGSEA. The CDR3 DNA is TGCAGCGTTGCCAGCGGGACCTTCTACGAGCAGTACTTC. This codes for CSVASGTFYEQYF.

The chain employs TRBV5-4 and TRBJ2-5; 9 positions agree with TRBD1. Per the germline V gene, CDR1 is SGHNT and CDR2 is YYREEE (reference sequence). CDR3 length equals 14 residues. After removal of 3 bases from V and 4 bases from J, the junction contained 4 bases not matched to a gene. The CDR3 DNA sequence: TGTGCCAGCAGCTCCCCGACAGGGGGAGAGACCCAGTACTTC. Translated, it gives CASSSPTGGETQYF.

The rearrangement links TRBV2 to TRBJ2-2; 8 nucleotides align to TRBD2. J gave up 6 bases and V 4 bases, and 4 bases lay outside the gene matches. The CDR3 runs 14 residues. Germline V gene data show CDR1 as SNHLY and CDR2 as FYNNEI. The CDR3 region has the DNA TGTGCCAGCAGTGGACTAGCGCAGGCCGGGGAGCTGTTTTTT. Translation: CASSGLAQAGELFF.

This chain uses TRBV7-8 with TRBJ1-5; 8 bases agree with TRBD1. With 5 bases clipped from V and 2 bases from J, the junction kept 8 bases outside the gene matches. Germline assignment: CDR1 SGHVS and CDR2 FQNEAQ. CDR3 size: 16 residues. Here the CDR3 DNA reads TGTGCCAGCAGCACTCTGGGACAGGTCGGCAATCAGCCCCAGCATTTT. The encoded protein is CASSTLGQVGNQPQHF.

This clonotype was observed many times. The V call is TRBV20-1, the J call TRBJ2-7, with 9 positions matching TRBD1. CDR1 is DFQATT, CDR2 SNEGSKA, per germline (reference sequence). CDR3 length equals 15 residues. Trimming took 4 bases from V and 5 from J; bases not matched to a gene: 12. CDR3 DNA sequence: TGCAGTGCTAACCCCCCGGGACAGGGTACTAACGAGCAGTACTTC. It codes for CSANPPGQGTNEQYF.

The J gene is TRBJ2-1, the V gene TRBV20-1, with 7 nucleotides matching TRBD2. The germline gives CDR1 DFQATT, CDR2 SNEGSKA (reference sequence). V was pared by 6 bases and J by 6 bases, with 8 bases of the junction left unmatched. There are 13 residues in the CDR3. CDR3 loop: CSASSGKGNEQFF. DNA of the CDR3: TGCAGTGCCTCTAGCGGTAAAGGCAATGAGCAGTTCTTC.

This chain's CDR3 is CASSFLVNTEAFF. CDR3 in DNA: TGTGCCAGCAGTTTTTTGGTGAACACTGAAGCTTTCTTT. The rearrangement links TRBV28 to TRBJ1-1, with unresolved D. V dropped 3 bases and J dropped 0 bases, with 5 bases sitting between them. CDR3 size: 13 residues. Germline lookup yields CDR1 MDHEN and CDR2 SYDVKM. Complete variable domain (other parts from reference TRBV28 and TRBJ1-1): DVKVTQSSRYLVKRTGEKVFLECVQDMDHENMFWYRQDPGLGLRLIYFSYDVKMKEKGDIPEGYSVSREKKERFSLILESASTNQTSMYLCASSFLVNTEAFFGQGTRLTVV.

This clonotype occurred a few times. V and J are TRBV6-2 or TRBV6-3 and TRBJ1-1; D may be TRBD1 (6 bases). V lost 7 bases, J lost 1 base, and 13 bases lay in between. The CDR3 contains 14 residues. The V gene's germline CDR1 is MNHEY and CDR2 SVGEGT. The CDR3 DNA reads TGTGCCAGCAAACGCCAGGGGACGAACACTGAAGCTTTCTTT. This encodes CASKRQGTNTEAFF.

There are a few counts of this clonotype. The chain recombines TRBV27 with TRBJ2-1; TRBD1 is a possible D gene (5 bases). The CDR3 length is 17 residues. Trimming took 6 bases from V and 0 from J, leaving 18 bases between them. Germline V CDR1 and CDR2: MNHEY, SMNVEV (reference sequence). DNA for the CDR3: TGTGCCAGCAGCCTCAACTCAGGGCGGATCTCCTACAATGAGCAGTTCTTC. Its translation is CASSLNSGRISYNEQFF.

This clonotype was seen many times. The chain has TRBV20-1 and TRBJ2-7; 7 bases are a match to TRBD1. The CDR3 spans 15 residues. Trimming cost V 6 bases and J 1 base; bases outside gene matches: 12. From germline, CDR1 is DFQATT and CDR2 SNEGSKA (reference sequence). The CDR3 DNA reads as TGCAGTGCAAAAAAACCAGGGGGAAGATCCTACGAGCAGTACTTC. Amino acid sequence: CSAKKPGGRSYEQYF.

This clonotype was detected a few times. The chain carries TRBV13 and TRBJ1-6; 10 nucleotides align to TRBD1. The germline V gene has CDR1 PRHDT and CDR2 FYEKMQ (reference sequence). J gave up 5 bases and V 7 bases, and 5 bases lay outside the gene matches. This CDR3 has 15 amino acids. The CDR3 bases are TGTGCCAGCACCTGGGACAGGGGCGATAATTCACCCCTCCACTTT. Translation gives CASTWDRGDNSPLHF.

The chain uses TRBV14 and TRBJ1-1; D uncertain. CDR3 length equals 13 residues. Germline V gives CDR1 SGHDN, CDR2 FVKESK. V lost 5 bases, J lost 5 bases, and 12 bases lay in between. The CDR3 region is CASSVTTRTEAFF. In DNA, the CDR3 is TGTGCCAGCAGCGTGACAACGAGGACTGAAGCTTTCTTT.

This clonotype was recorded at least ten times. The rearrangement links TRBV10-3 to TRBJ2-7; D gene uncertain. Germline CDR1 and CDR2: ENHRY and SYGVKD. This CDR3 is 12 amino acids long. CDR3 bases: TGTTCCACCGAACCCCCTTTGGACGAGCAGTACTTC. Protein product: CSTEPPLDEQYF.

This clonotype showed up many times. The V and J genes are TRBV12-3 or TRBV12-4 and TRBJ2-3; unclear D gene. The CDR3 loop spans 13 amino acids. The V gene lost 4 bases and the J gene lost 5 bases, with 10 bases spanning the gap. The CDR3 protein is CASSSRSVDTQYF. The CDR3 bases are TGTGCCAGCAGTTCACGGTCGGTAGATACGCAGTATTTT.

This clonotype was counted only a few times. At one of its ends the junction is not consistent with the germline gene, which may arise from a read error. The V gene is TRBV7-7, the J gene TRBJ2-7; no firm D call. The CDR3 loop spans 13 amino acids. Germline-derived CDR1 and CDR2 are SSHAT and FNYEAQ (reference sequence). This CDR3 is CASSNGRVGEQYF. The CDR3 DNA reads as TGTGCTAGCAGCAACGGACGGGTGGGCGAGCAGTACTTC. The full variable domain, with the rest looked up from reference TRBV7-7 and TRBJ2-7, is GAGVSQSPRYKVTKRGQDVTLRCDPISSHATLYWYQQALGQGPEFLTYFNYEAQPDKSGLPSDRFSAERPEGSISTLTIQRTEQRDSAMYRCASSNGRVGEQYFGPGTRLTVT.

The V gene is TRBV6-2 or TRBV6-3, the J gene TRBJ2-7, with D perhaps matching TRBD1 or TRBD2 (6 bases each). CDR1 MNHEY and CDR2 SVGEGT come from the germline V gene. The CDR3 length is 12 residues. Trimming took off 6 bases at V and 4 bases at J, with 10 bases between the two ends. CDR3 nucleotide sequence: TGTGCCAGCAGAGGGGGGAGTTACGAGCAGTACTTC. Translation gives CASRGGSYEQYF.

This clonotype was seen repeatedly, ten times or more. The chain uses TRBV28 and TRBJ1-1; unclear D gene. This CDR3 spans 12 amino acids. V dropped 6 bases and J dropped 3 bases, with 8 bases sitting between them. The germline V gene encodes CDR1 MDHEN and CDR2 SYDVKM. CDR3 in DNA: TGTGCCAGCAGCCTGAGATACACTGAAGCTTTCTTT. It is translated as CASSLRYTEAFF.

This clonotype was seen repeatedly, ten times or more. Written as DNA, the CDR3 is TGCGCCAGCAGCCACGAACACTCTGGGGCCAACGTCCTGACTTTC. Translated: CASSHEHSGANVLTF. The rearrangement uses TRBV4-3 and TRBJ2-6; D gene ambiguous. The length of the CDR3 is 15 residues. Germline CDR1 LGHNA, CDR2 YSLEER. The V end was cut by 3 bases, the J end by 0 bases, with 6 bases between.

J is TRBJ1-2 and V is TRBV9, with D unresolved. From germline, CDR1 is SGDLS and CDR2 YYNGEE. The CDR3 runs 13 residues. V lost 2 bases and J lost 4, with 9 bases in between. The CDR3 DNA reads TGTGCCAGCAGCGTTAACAAAATCTATGGCTACACCTTC. Translating gives CASSVNKIYGYTF.